A selection of T cell receptor beta chains follows, all from one sample in a study of blood T cell repertoires in COVID-19. Sequencing used immunoSEQ multiplex PCR; TCRdb keeps in-frame clones, though not all of them. The repertoire holds more than 200,000 clones, with around 90% as singletons. Sequencing was done on a sample of PBMCs or T cells enriched from blood (not recorded which). Receptor source: a man under 40 who had recovered from COVID-19. Both conserved end residues are part of each CDR3. Each record gives: V gene, clone size, D gene, J gene, CDR3 protein, CDR3 DNA. A D gene is named only where the DNA matches it firmly. Rows may omit the clone size; those that give it use once, few, many or a size class.

V: TRBV6-5
size: few
D: TRBD1
J: TRBJ2-7
CDR3: CASSYRDRGYEQYF
DNA: TGTGCCAGCAGTTACCGGGACAGGGGGTACGAGCAGTACTTC

V: TRBV5-1
size: -
D: -
J: TRBJ1-5
CDR3: CASSPDSFPNQPQHF
DNA: TGCGCCAGCAGCCCGGACAGTTTCCCCAATCAGCCCCAGCATTTT

V: TRBV2
size: -
D: TRBD1
J: TRBJ1-2
CDR3: CASRRQGNYGYTF
DNA: TGTGCCAGCAGGAGACAGGGAAACTATGGCTACACCTTC

V: TRBV2
size: -
D: -
J: TRBJ1-2
CDR3: CASIGDSQFYTF
DNA: TGTGCCAGCATTGGGGACTCCCAGTTCTACACCTTC

V: TRBV28
size: -
D: -
J: TRBJ1-5
CDR3: CASEPQDSLQPQHF
DNA: TGTGCCAGCGAGCCCCAGGACAGCCTTCAGCCCCAGCATTTT

V: TRBV10-3
size: -
D: TRBD1
J: TRBJ1-1
CDR3: CAISTQGIAEAFF
DNA: TGTGCCATCAGCACACAGGGGATCGCTGAAGCTTTCTTT

V: TRBV5-1
size: -
D: TRBD2
J: TRBJ2-3
CDR3: CASSLGLILAGGGTDTQYF
DNA: TGCGCCAGCAGCCTCGGACTGATCCTAGCGGGAGGCGGGACAGATACGCAGTATTTT

V: TRBV18
size: -
D: TRBD2
J: TRBJ2-1
CDR3: CASSPPASGRDNEQFF
DNA: TGTGCCAGCTCACCTCCCGCTAGCGGAAGGGACAATGAGCAGTTCTTC

V: TRBV10-1
size: few
D: -
J: TRBJ2-7
CDR3: CASSVGEAYEQYF
DNA: TGCGCCAGCAGTGTCGGGGAGGCTTACGAGCAGTACTTC

V: TRBV5-4
size: -
D: -
J: TRBJ1-5
CDR3: CASSFGGGEAGQPQHF
DNA: TGTGCCAGCAGCTTTGGGGGTGGGGAGGCTGGTCAGCCCCAGCATTTT

V: TRBV4-1
size: -
D: -
J: TRBJ1-2
CDR3: CASSQDPYRNYGYTF
DNA: TGCGCCAGCAGCCAAGACCCCTACCGGAACTATGGCTACACCTTC

V: TRBV28
size: -
D: -
J: TRBJ1-6
CDR3: CASSLLQGSSPLHF
DNA: TGTGCCAGCAGTTTACTACAGGGTTCTTCACCCCTCCACTTT

V: TRBV27
size: -
D: -
J: TRBJ1-1
CDR3: CASTTGNTEAFF
DNA: TGTGCCAGCACCACAGGGAACACTGAAGCTTTCTTT

V: TRBV28
size: -
D: -
J: TRBJ2-2
CDR3: CASTSAGELFF
DNA: TGTGCCAGCACCTCAGCCGGGGAGCTGTTTTTT

V: TRBV7-9
size: -
D: TRBD1
J: TRBJ1-4
CDR3: CASRATGGNEKLFF
DNA: TGTGCCAGCAGAGCGACAGGGGGAAATGAAAAACTGTTTTTT

V: TRBV29-1
size: once
D: -
J: TRBJ2-3
CDR3: CSVEEGGSSDTQYF
DNA: TGCAGCGTTGAAGAGGGGGGTTCTTCCGATACGCAGTATTTT

V: TRBV10-3
size: -
D: -
J: TRBJ1-1
CDR3: CAISELGLPNTEAFF
DNA: TGTGCCATCAGTGAACTTGGGCTCCCCAACACTGAAGCTTTCTTT

V: TRBV2
size: -
D: -
J: TRBJ2-3
CDR3: CASPPGVFRTDTQYF
DNA: TGTGCCAGCCCCCCCGGGGTATTTCGCACAGATACGCAGTATTTT

V: TRBV11-2
size: -
D: -
J: TRBJ2-1
CDR3: CASSLDLRVPYNEQFF
DNA: TGTGCCAGCAGCTTAGACCTCCGCGTCCCCTACAATGAGCAGTTCTTC

V: TRBV29-1
size: once
D: TRBD2
J: TRBJ2-7
CDR3: CSAGGGREQYF
DNA: TGCAGCGCCGGGGGGGGTCGCGAGCAGTACTTC

V: TRBV5-1
size: -
D: -
J: TRBJ2-5
CDR3: CASSPDSTQETQYF
DNA: TGCGCCAGCAGCCCGGACAGCACACAAGAGACCCAGTACTTC

V: TRBV3-1/TRBV3-2
size: -
D: -
J: TRBJ2-1
CDR3: CASSQPTGEQFF
DNA: TGTGCCAGCAGCCAACCGACCGGGGAGCAGTTCTTC

V: TRBV3-1/TRBV3-2
size: -
D: -
J: TRBJ2-1
CDR3: CASSQDSGSYNEQFF
DNA: TGTGCCAGCAGCCAAGACAGCGGCTCCTACAATGAGCAGTTCTTC

V: TRBV30
size: -
D: TRBD1
J: TRBJ1-2
CDR3: CAWSRPGTERGGYGYTF
DNA: TGTGCCTGGAGTCGACCCGGGACAGAACGTGGGGGATATGGCTACACCTTC

V: TRBV15
size: -
D: TRBD2
J: TRBJ2-1
CDR3: CATSRGSLAGEGEQFF
DNA: TGTGCCACCAGCAGAGGGTCACTAGCGGGAGAGGGTGAGCAGTTCTTC

V: TRBV5-4
size: -
D: TRBD1
J: TRBJ2-5
CDR3: CASSRDRGQETQYF
DNA: TGTGCCAGCAGCCGGGACAGGGGCCAAGAGACCCAGTACTTC

V: TRBV6-2/TRBV6-3
size: -
D: TRBD1
J: TRBJ1-5
CDR3: CASSLGQGISQPQHF
DNA: TGTGCCAGCAGTTTGGGACAGGGGATTTCTCAGCCCCAGCATTTT